A selection of T cell receptor beta chains follows, all from one sample in a study of shared clonotypes between healthy human individuals. TCRdb's table, derived via immunoSEQ multiplex PCR, lists solely in-frame clones and lacks some. The sample has fewer than 2.5 million clones, more than 85% seen once. The sequencing input was naive CD4+ T cells from PBMCs. These receptors were taken from a man aged 18 to 30 in good health. Some clones in this sample may be carry-over from other donors' samples. The CDR3 runs from the conserved cysteine through the conserved F or W. The D gene is left open where the match is weak. Clone size is shown for a subset of rows, as once, few, many or a class of expanded clone.

J,size,V,D,DNA,CDR3
TRBJ1-5,.,TRBV7-2,TRBD1,TGTGCCAGCAGCCCCCAACAGGGGTTGGGTCAGCCCCAGCATTTT,CASSPQQGLGQPQHF
TRBJ1-5,.,TRBV19,.,TGTGCCAGTAGTATAGTTAACAGCAATCAGCCCCAGCATTTT,CASSIVNSNQPQHF
TRBJ2-7,.,TRBV5-1,.,TGCGCCAGCAGCTTTAATGGATTAGAGCAGTACTTC,CASSFNGLEQYF
TRBJ2-7,.,TRBV5-6,.,TGTGCCAGCAGCCCTAGTTTGGCGCCCTGGTACGAGCAGTACTTC,CASSPSLAPWYEQYF
TRBJ1-5,.,TRBV15,.,TGTGCCACCCACCCCGGAGGGCTTAAAAATCAGCCCCAGCATTTT,CATHPGGLKNQPQHF
TRBJ2-1,once,TRBV5-1,TRBD2,TGCGCCAGCAGCTTTAACGGCCTGTTGGGGGCGGGAGGAACGCTTACAATTGCGCAGTTCTTC,CASSFNGLLGAGGTLTIAQFF
TRBJ2-7,.,TRBV6-5,.,TGTGCCAGCAGCACAGGGTCGAGCTCCTACGAGCAGTACTTC,CASSTGSSSYEQYF
TRBJ2-7,.,TRBV28,TRBD1,TGTGCCAGCAGCCTGACGGACAGGAGCTCCTACGAGCAGTACTTC,CASSLTDRSSYEQYF
TRBJ2-1,once,TRBV13,TRBD2,TGTGCCAGCAGCTTCTGGGGGGTAGCGGGAGCGTCGGCTAATGAGCAGTTCTTC,CASSFWGVAGASANEQFF
TRBJ2-1,.,TRBV28,.,TGTGCCAGCAGAAATGCGGGCAGCTCCTACAATGAGCAGTTCTTC,CASRNAGSSYNEQFF
TRBJ2-1,once,TRBV10-3,.,TGTGCCATCAGTGTGGGAGAGCTGTCCTACAATGAGCAGTTCTTC,CAISVGELSYNEQFF
TRBJ1-4,.,TRBV11-2,.,TGTGCCAGCAGCCGCCCCCCCTGGGCCCAAGGAGGAAATGAAAAACTGTTTTTT,CASSRPPWAQGGNEKLFF
TRBJ2-2,.,TRBV5-1,.,TGCGCCAGCAGCTTGCAAGGCGGGAACACCGGGGAGCTGTTTTTT,CASSLQGGNTGELFF
TRBJ1-4,.,TRBV28,.,TGTGCCAGCAGTCGGTCCCTAGGGGAAAAACTGTTTTTT,CASSRSLGEKLFF
TRBJ2-7,few,TRBV30,.,TGTGCCTGGGGTCTCGGCACGTACGAGCAGTACTTC,CAWGLGTYEQYF
TRBJ1-1,.,TRBV21-1,.,TGTGCCAGCAGCAAAAATGAGACAGGGAATCCGGGCACTGAAGCTTTCTTT,CASSKNETGNPGTEAFF
TRBJ2-2,few,TRBV5-1,TRBD1,TGCGCCAGCAGCCAACTGACAGGGGCGAACACCGGGGAGCTGTTTTTT,CASSQLTGANTGELFF
TRBJ2-5,.,TRBV14,TRBD2,TGTGCCAGCAGCCAAGGGCGGACTAGGTATCAAGAGACCCAGTACTTC,CASSQGRTRYQETQYF